Below, 20 T cell receptor beta chains from the same sample are listed, as sequenced in a study of T cells in tuberculosis (dated by TCRdb to 2016 to 2019). To prepare the library, the immunoSEQ multiplex PCR assay was applied. TCRdb took this table from immuneACCESS and kept in-frame rearrangements with V and J called. Such tables lack part of the clones; where checked against another copy, unresolved V genes explain under half of the gap, and the rest is unexplained. For this sample the table gives about 43,000 clones, of which approximately 94% were detected only once. The top ten constitute under 2% of the sample. Sequencing used PBMCs. The origin of the receptors is a donor aged 10 to 29 with latent tuberculosis or without tuberculosis infection. Some clones in this sample may be carry-over from other donors' samples.

This clone came up once. This chain joins TRBV6-8 and TRBJ1-5; 8 nucleotides line up with TRBD1. CDR1 is MNHGY and CDR2 is SAAAGT in the germline V gene. The V and J ends lost 2 bases and 11 bases, in that order; junction bases with no gene match: 26. The CDR3 is 20 amino acids. The CDR3 reads CASSYGRTGRADRESIAQHF. The CDR3 region has the DNA TGTGCCAGCAGTTACGGGAGGACAGGGAGGGCGGACAGGGAGAGTATAGCCCAGCATTTT.

The genes are TRBV27 and TRBJ2-7; 11 nucleotides agree with TRBD2. Looked up from germline, CDR1 is MNHEY and CDR2 is SMNVEV (reference sequence). The CDR3 runs 18 residues. The V gene end was trimmed by 5 bases and the J gene end by 3 bases; junction bases not matched to a gene: 15. The CDR3 here is CASSLRGQGLAAVYEQYF. CDR3 coding DNA: TGTGCCAGCAGTCTCAGGGGGCAGGGACTAGCGGCGGTCTACGAGCAGTACTTC.

The chain links TRBV18 to TRBJ2-5, with a possible D match to TRBD1 (7 bases). CDR3 length equals 15 residues. V lost 0 bases, J lost 5 bases, and 13 bases lay in between. CDR1 and CDR2 (germline): KGHSH, LQKENI. The CDR3 DNA reads TGTGCCAGCTCACCACCGGAGGGGGCGCGGGAGACCCAGTACTTC. It is translated as CASSPPEGARETQYF.

V usage is TRBV18 and J usage is TRBJ1-2; D might be TRBD1 (5 bases). This CDR3 is 15 amino acids long. Germline assignment: CDR1 KGHSH and CDR2 LQKENI. Trimming took off 0 bases at V and 2 bases at J, with 10 bases between the two ends. The CDR3 spells CASSPPRDSNYGYTF. The CDR3 nucleotides read TGTGCCAGCTCACCACCTAGGGACTCCAACTATGGCTACACCTTC.

The J gene is TRBJ2-2, the V gene TRBV10-3, with D unclear. The CDR3 has 17 residues. Germline CDR1 reads ENHRY; CDR2 reads SYGVKD. The V gene lost 3 bases and the J gene lost 3 bases, with 17 bases spanning the gap. CDR3 in amino acids: CAISDWPPDTYTGELFF. CDR3 in DNA: TGTGCCATCAGTGACTGGCCCCCCGACACTTACACCGGGGAGCTGTTTTTT.

This clone was detected only once. The chain has TRBV19 and TRBJ1-1; TRBD1 matches at 7 bases. This CDR3 region has 15 residues. CDR1 and CDR2 (germline): LNHDA, SQIVND (reference sequence). With V trimmed by 3 bases and J by 3 bases, 7 bases remained unmatched. The CDR3 coding sequence is TGTGCCAGTAGTATCTCAACAGGGGTATACACTGAAGCTTTCTTT. It is translated as CASSISTGVYTEAFF.

This chain connects TRBV7-2 to TRBJ2-1, with a weak D call TRBD1 (5 bases). Deletions cut 1 base from V and 1 base from J, with 8 bases between. CDR3 size: 15 residues. Germline V gene data show CDR1 as SGHTA and CDR2 as FQGNSA. CDR3 in DNA: TGTGCCAGCAGCTTAGAAGGGGCTTCCTACAATGAGCAGTTCTTC. Translated, it gives CASSLEGASYNEQFF.

In this sample, this clone turned up once. V usage is TRBV28 and J usage is TRBJ1-2; D remains ambiguous. The CDR3 contains 16 residues. The ends were cut back, 4 bases at V and 4 bases at J, with 19 bases in the middle. Germline values: CDR1 MDHEN, CDR2 SYDVKM. The CDR3 DNA sequence: TGTGCCAGCAGTTCGAAGGCAAAAGGGAGGTCCTATGGCTACACCTTC. It translates to CASSSKAKGRSYGYTF.

This chain uses TRBV4-1 with TRBJ1-4; D is possibly TRBD1 (5 bases). The length of the CDR3 is 14 residues. V lost 3 bases and J lost 8, with 13 bases in between. CDR1 and CDR2 (germline): MGHRA, YSYEKL. The CDR3 DNA reads as TGCGCCAGCAGCCATTCCGACAGAGAGGAAAAACTGTTTTTT. This codes for CASSHSDREEKLFF.

The chain carries TRBV9 and TRBJ1-2; 7 bases are a match to TRBD1. Germline-derived CDR1 and CDR2 are SGDLS and YYNGEE. V trimming: 3 bases; J trimming: 6 bases; junction bases outside the gene matches: 14. The CDR3 covers 16 residues. CDR3: CASSEDGRTGADGYTF. CDR3 in DNA: TGTGCCAGCAGCGAAGATGGGAGAACAGGGGCGGATGGCTACACCTTC. Drawing the rest from reference TRBV9 and TRBJ1-2, the complete variable domain is DSGVTQTPKHLITATGQRVTLRCSPRSGDLSVYWYQQSLDQGLQFLIQYYNGEERAKGNILERFSAQQFPDLHSELNLSSLELGDSALYFCASSEDGRTGADGYTFGSGTRLTVV.

The rearrangement links TRBV19 to TRBJ1-5; D gene ambiguous. The CDR3 extends over 16 amino acids. Germline CDR1 reads LNHDA; CDR2 reads SQIVND (reference sequence). V gave up 6 bases and J gave up 1 base, with 16 bases separating them. The CDR3, as DNA: TGTGCCAGTAGGAAGACACAGTTTGGCAGCAATCAGCCCCAGCATTTT. Translating gives CASRKTQFGSNQPQHF.

The rearrangement uses TRBV6-4 and TRBJ2-1; TRBD2 agrees at 7 bases. CDR3 length: 15 residues. Germline values: CDR1 MRHNA, CDR2 SNTAGT. V lost 4 bases to trimming and J lost 0 bases; unmatched junction nucleotides: 3. CDR3 residues: CASSGLADSYNEQFF. CDR3 nucleotides: TGTGCCAGCAGTGGGCTAGCGGACTCCTACAATGAGCAGTTCTTC.

This chain uses TRBV11-2 with TRBJ2-1, with D tentatively TRBD2 (6 bases). CDR3 length: 15 amino acids. The ends were cut back, 4 bases at V and 6 bases at J, with 16 bases in the middle. The germline V gene encodes CDR1 SGHAT and CDR2 FQNNGV. CDR3 in amino acids: CASSSSRGFANEQFF. The CDR3 DNA reads as TGTGCCAGCAGCTCATCTCGGGGGTTCGCCAATGAGCAGTTCTTC.

This chain connects TRBV28 to TRBJ1-2; D is uncertain. The CDR3 has 13 residues. The V gene's germline CDR1 is MDHEN and CDR2 SYDVKM. Trimming took off 2 bases at V and 4 bases at J, with 8 bases between the two ends. CDR3 sequence (DNA): TGTGCCAGCAGTTTAAACAGCCGCTATGGCTACACCTTC. Translating gives CASSLNSRYGYTF.

This clone appeared once. This sequence joins TRBV11-2 and TRBJ2-7, with D tentatively TRBD1 (7 bases). Trimming pared 5 bases from V and 5 bases from J, leaving 19 bases between. Germline lookup yields CDR1 SGHAT and CDR2 FQNNGV. This CDR3 is 15 amino acids long. The CDR3 loop is CASSKEFRGVHEQYF. Here the CDR3 DNA reads TGTGCCAGCAGCAAGGAATTCAGGGGGGTCCACGAGCAGTACTTC.

This chain uses TRBV7-9 with TRBJ2-1, with 9 bases that match TRBD1. Trimming at V came to 8 bases and at J to 2 bases, leaving 4 bases not matched to a gene. In germline, CDR1 is SEHNR, CDR2 FQNEAQ (reference sequence). The CDR3 consists of 14 residues. The CDR3 bases are TGTGCCAGCCATCGACAGGGGGCCTACAATGAGCAGTTCTTC. Translation: CASHRQGAYNEQFF.

The chain uses TRBV19 and TRBJ2-2, with TRBD2 matching over 13 bases. The CDR3 extends over 16 amino acids. The V gene's germline CDR1 is LNHDA and CDR2 SQIVND (reference sequence). V dropped 3 bases and J dropped 6; count of bases not matched to a gene: 4. CDR3 loop: CASSIRLAGGPGELFF. The CDR3 DNA is TGTGCCAGTAGTATCCGACTAGCGGGAGGCCCCGGGGAGCTGTTTTTT.

This rearrangement joins TRBV28 to TRBJ2-7; D unclear. This CDR3 has 14 amino acids. CDR1 and CDR2 from the germline V gene are MDHEN and SYDVKM. V was shortened by 0 bases and J by 0 bases, with 6 bases between the two germline ends. The DNA for the CDR3 is TGTGCCAGCAGTTTATGGCAGGTCTCCTACGAGCAGTACTTC. Translated: CASSLWQVSYEQYF.

The chain is built from TRBV4-3 and TRBJ2-1, with a tentative D call TRBD1 (5 bases). Germline lookup yields CDR1 LGHNA and CDR2 YSLEER. The V and J ends lost 1 base and 8 bases respectively, with 9 bases between them. CDR3 size: 13 residues. As DNA, the CDR3 is TGCGCCAGCAGCCAAGGCAGGGCGGATGAGCAGTTCTTC. The encoded protein is CASSQGRADEQFF.

This rearrangement joins TRBV7-8 to TRBJ1-1; no clear D. This CDR3 has 13 residues. Trimming pared 1 base from V and 3 bases from J, leaving 6 bases between. Germline V gives CDR1 SGHVS, CDR2 FQNEAQ. CDR3 DNA sequence: TGTGCCAGCAGCTTAGTCGGGTACACTGAAGCTTTCTTT. Encoded protein: CASSLVGYTEAFF.